The next 10 T cell receptor beta chains were all read from a single sample in a study of patients and donors after allogeneic stem cell transplantation. Each CDR3 protein is one row after TCRdb ran MiXCR on the RT-PCR reads. This table has 920,000 or so distinct CDR3 sequences, roughly 18% appearing once. The sample was blood, either unsorted or a sorted T cell fraction (not recorded which). Receptors originate from a human donor who was either an allogeneic HSCT recipient or a stem cell or donor lymphocyte infusion donor (not recorded which). It is not recorded whose cells these are; they may come from a transplant donor.

The gene calls are TRBV5-5 and TRBJ2-1; 8 bases agree with TRBD2. The V and J ends lost 6 bases and 6 bases, in that order; junction bases with no gene match: 14. This CDR3 region has 16 residues. CDR1 is SGHKS and CDR2 is YYEKEE in the germline V gene (reference sequence). The CDR3 DNA follows: TGTGCCAGCACCCCTGTGGGCAGCGGGAGCGGCAATGAGCAGTTCTTC. It encodes CASTPVGSGSGNEQFF.

The genes are TRBV29-1 and TRBJ2-5; D perhaps matches TRBD2 (5 bases). Germline V gives CDR1 SQVTM, CDR2 ANQGSEA. This CDR3 is 18 amino acids long. Trimming shortened V by 0 bases and J by 4 bases, and 24 bases separated the two germline ends. The CDR3 DNA reads TGCAGCGTTGAAGAGGGAGAACAGTCACTTAATGTGGGAGAGACCCAGTACTTC. It is translated as CSVEEGEQSLNVGETQYF. Filled out from reference TRBV29-1 and TRBJ2-5, the complete variable domain reads SAVISQKPSRDICQRGTSLTIQCQVDSQVTMMFWYRQQPGQSLTLIATANQGSEATYESGFVIDKFPISRPNLTFSTLTVSNMSPEDSSIYLCSVEEGEQSLNVGETQYFGPGTRLLVL.

V gene TRBV20-1 combines with J gene TRBJ2-6; D unresolved. The CDR3 sequence is 16 residues long. The germline V gene encodes CDR1 DFQATT and CDR2 SNEGSKA (reference sequence). With 4 bases removed from V and 2 bases from J, the gap between germline ends came to 15 bases. CDR3 region: CSATNTQGPGANVLTF. The CDR3 DNA reads TGCAGTGCTACCAACACCCAAGGGCCTGGGGCCAACGTCCTGACTTTC.

The V gene is TRBV2, the J gene TRBJ1-5; D unresolved. The ends were cut back, 0 bases at V and 7 bases at J, with 13 bases in the middle. Germline V gene data show CDR1 as SNHLY and CDR2 as FYNNEI. The CDR3 loop spans 15 amino acids. CDR3 region: CASSEARGKKQPQHF. The CDR3 DNA follows: TGTGCCAGCAGTGAAGCGCGCGGTAAGAAACAGCCCCAGCATTTT.

The chain recombines TRBV12-3 or TRBV12-4 with TRBJ2-3, with 9 positions matching TRBD2. The CDR3 is 15 amino acids. V trimming: 6 bases; J trimming: 6 bases; junction bases outside the gene matches: 10. As DNA, the CDR3 is TGTGCCAGCAGACCTCAAGCGGGGGGAAGGGATACGCAGTATTTT. Its protein product is CASRPQAGGRDTQYF.

This chain uses TRBV2 with TRBJ1-1; unclear D gene. Between the trimmed V and J ends, which lost 6 bases and 4 bases, there was a span of 12 bases. Germline V CDR1 and CDR2: SNHLY, FYNNEI. This CDR3 comprises 13 residues. As DNA, the CDR3 is TGTGCCAGCAGCTCAAACCCGGGCACTGAAGCTTTCTTT. Protein: CASSSNPGTEAFF.

This clonotype was counted between two and nine times. This chain links TRBV20-1 with TRBJ2-2; TRBD1 might be the D (5 bases). The CDR3 length is 13 residues. Germline V lookup: CDR1 DFQATT, CDR2 SNEGSKA (reference sequence). Trimming stripped 0 bases from V and 7 bases from J, with 9 bases between. The CDR3 loop is CSARDQRGGELFF. The DNA for the CDR3 is TGCAGTGCTAGAGATCAAAGGGGCGGGGAGCTGTTTTTT.

The V gene is TRBV20-1, the J gene TRBJ2-5; 7 bases map to TRBD1. From germline, CDR1 is DFQATT and CDR2 SNEGSKA (reference sequence). V gave up 7 bases and J gave up 3 bases; unmatched junction bases: 5. This CDR3 has 12 amino acids. This CDR3 is CSGQGIKETQYF. CDR3 DNA: TGCAGTGGACAGGGAATTAAAGAGACCCAGTACTTC.

The V and J genes are TRBV3-1 and TRBJ2-7; D uncertain. CDR1 and CDR2 from the germline V gene are LGHDT and YNNKEL (reference sequence). The CDR3 runs 15 residues. The V end lost 4 bases, the J end lost 3 bases, and 16 bases lay between the germline ends. For the CDR3, the DNA is TGTGCCAGCAGCCGAACCCCGGTAACAGTCTACGAGCAGTACTTC. Amino acid sequence: CASSRTPVTVYEQYF.

This clonotype was observed a handful of times. This chain connects TRBV10-3 to TRBJ2-7; possible D gene TRBD1, 6 bases. V lost 4 bases and J lost 5, with 18 bases in between. The CDR3 covers 15 residues. CDR1 and CDR2 from the germline V gene are ENHRY and SYGVKD. The CDR3: CAISVRAGAADEQYF. CDR3 DNA sequence: TGTGCCATCAGTGTTAGGGCAGGGGCCGCCGACGAGCAGTACTTC.